The rows below give T cell receptor beta chains drawn from one sample of a study of cytomegalovirus exposure and HLA in healthy donors. Assay used: immunoSEQ multiplex PCR; TCRdb lists only in-frame clones, some missing. Among fewer than 200,000 clones listed, about 69% were seen once. Specimen: PBMCs. The receptors derive from a human donor in good health. Each CDR3 is given with its conserved first and last residue.

V gene: TRBV5-4; J gene: TRBJ2-1; CDR3 protein: CASSWRNEQFF
V gene: TRBV27; J gene: TRBJ2-7; CDR3 protein: CASSSWTGGAYEQYF
V gene: TRBV4-1; J gene: TRBJ1-2; CDR3 protein: CASSQRATGLDYGYTF
V gene: TRBV7-9; J gene: TRBJ2-7; CDR3 protein: CASSLSGTYEQYF
V gene: TRBV27; J gene: TRBJ2-7; CDR3 protein: CASRTGSYEQYF
V gene: TRBV9; J gene: TRBJ1-1; CDR3 protein: CASSKGQGSNTEAFF
V gene: TRBV13; J gene: TRBJ1-5; CDR3 protein: CASSLGQGAASNQPQHF
V gene: TRBV19; J gene: TRBJ1-4; CDR3 protein: CASRGQGRSEKLFF
V gene: TRBV27; J gene: TRBJ1-2; CDR3 protein: CASSLGAGTAYGYTF
V gene: TRBV7-8; J gene: TRBJ2-7; CDR3 protein: CASSLSYEQYF
V gene: TRBV5-8; J gene: TRBJ1-2; CDR3 protein: CASSLVLGSSVGYTF
V gene: TRBV9; J gene: TRBJ2-1; CDR3 protein: CASSATTGALLNEQFF
V gene: TRBV5-1; J gene: TRBJ2-2; CDR3 protein: CASTRLAGVGGELFF
V gene: TRBV5-6; J gene: TRBJ1-2; CDR3 protein: CASSSSDGYTF
V gene: TRBV15; J gene: TRBJ2-1; CDR3 protein: CATSNAPGTGNNEQFF
V gene: TRBV27; J gene: TRBJ2-3; CDR3 protein: CASSPGVGDTQYF
V gene: TRBV11-1; J gene: TRBJ2-7; CDR3 protein: CASSKDRGREQYF
V gene: TRBV29-1; J gene: TRBJ1-2; CDR3 protein: CSVELGQAGRDYGYTF
V gene: TRBV5-1; J gene: TRBJ1-3; CDR3 protein: CASSLDSSGNTIYF
V gene: TRBV5-6; J gene: TRBJ2-7; CDR3 protein: CASSPFGYEQYF
V gene: TRBV6-6; J gene: TRBJ1-2; CDR3 protein: CASSYPDRGYGYTF
V gene: TRBV5-1; J gene: TRBJ2-3; CDR3 protein: CASSLRGRPTDTQYF
V gene: TRBV7-2; J gene: TRBJ1-2; CDR3 protein: CASSLFPTGEKYGYTF
V gene: TRBV7-9; J gene: TRBJ1-1; CDR3 protein: CASSSTDGSRNTEAFF
V gene: TRBV11-3; J gene: TRBJ2-7; CDR3 protein: CASSLDRWGEQYF
V gene: TRBV5-6; J gene: TRBJ1-2; CDR3 protein: CASSLGQPQLGYGYTF
V gene: TRBV7-9; J gene: TRBJ1-5; CDR3 protein: CASSLELGSNQPQHF
V gene: TRBV5-1; J gene: TRBJ2-7; CDR3 protein: CASSLGGGESSYEQYF
V gene: TRBV2; J gene: TRBJ2-7; CDR3 protein: CASSEGGPSTGEQYF
V gene: TRBV5-1; J gene: TRBJ2-2; CDR3 protein: CASSSQGTGELFF
V gene: TRBV29-1; J gene: TRBJ2-1; CDR3 protein: CSVRYNEQFF
V gene: TRBV4-1; J gene: TRBJ2-1; CDR3 protein: CASSHTVGQGNYNEQFF
V gene: TRBV5-4; J gene: TRBJ1-1; CDR3 protein: CASSRTGNTEAFF
V gene: TRBV5-4; J gene: TRBJ2-5; CDR3 protein: CASSLRGTGAETQYF
V gene: TRBV7-9; J gene: TRBJ2-1; CDR3 protein: CASSPGHQAYNEQFF
V gene: TRBV2; J gene: TRBJ2-2; CDR3 protein: CASVRGGMTWTGELFF
V gene: TRBV10-1; J gene: TRBJ1-1; CDR3 protein: CASRRDRGGNTEAFF
V gene: TRBV4-1; J gene: TRBJ2-2; CDR3 protein: CASSQRQGAPNTGELFF
V gene: TRBV5-1; J gene: TRBJ2-7; CDR3 protein: CASSKGLAGGPLWIYEQYF
V gene: TRBV30; J gene: TRBJ1-1; CDR3 protein: CAWSNGGNTEAFF
V gene: TRBV18; J gene: TRBJ1-2; CDR3 protein: CASSPRGQRSDGYTF
V gene: TRBV4-3; J gene: TRBJ1-1; CDR3 protein: CASSHGQGTEAFF
V gene: TRBV6-5; J gene: TRBJ1-2; CDR3 protein: CASGRSYGYTF
V gene: TRBV5-1; J gene: TRBJ2-7; CDR3 protein: CASSQTSGETYEQYF
V gene: TRBV7-8; J gene: TRBJ2-7; CDR3 protein: CASIPMSAVSSYEQYF
V gene: TRBV5-1; J gene: TRBJ2-2; CDR3 protein: CASSRQGRDTGELFF
V gene: TRBV10-3; J gene: TRBJ1-2; CDR3 protein: CAIRPDDRGQGGYTF
V gene: TRBV29-1; J gene: TRBJ2-7; CDR3 protein: CSVEVQQVTYEQYF
V gene: TRBV30; J gene: TRBJ1-1; CDR3 protein: CGSRGSVNTEAFF
V gene: TRBV7-9; J gene: TRBJ2-2; CDR3 protein: CASSSDRGKFANTGELFF
V gene: TRBV30; J gene: TRBJ1-6; CDR3 protein: CAWSARASPLHF
V gene: TRBV2; J gene: TRBJ2-5; CDR3 protein: CASSNFKGYQETQYF